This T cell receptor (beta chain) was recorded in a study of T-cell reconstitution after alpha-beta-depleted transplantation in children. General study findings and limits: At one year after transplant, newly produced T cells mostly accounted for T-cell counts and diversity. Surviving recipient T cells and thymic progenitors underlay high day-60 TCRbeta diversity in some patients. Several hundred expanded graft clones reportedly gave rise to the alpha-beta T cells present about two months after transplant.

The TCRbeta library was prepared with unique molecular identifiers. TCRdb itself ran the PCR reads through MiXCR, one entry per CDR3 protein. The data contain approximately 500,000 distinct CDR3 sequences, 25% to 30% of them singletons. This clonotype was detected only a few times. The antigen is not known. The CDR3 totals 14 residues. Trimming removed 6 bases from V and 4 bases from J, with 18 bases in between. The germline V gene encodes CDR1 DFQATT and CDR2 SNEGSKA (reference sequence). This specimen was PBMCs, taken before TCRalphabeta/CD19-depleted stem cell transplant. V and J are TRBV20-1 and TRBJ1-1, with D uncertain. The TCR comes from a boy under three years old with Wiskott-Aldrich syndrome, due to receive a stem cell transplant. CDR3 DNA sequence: TGCAGTGCCCCCGGTATCACACCGGGCACTGAAGCTTTCTTT. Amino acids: CSAPGITPGTEAFF.